The rows below give T cell receptor beta chains drawn from one sample of a study of blood T cell repertoires in COVID-19. TCRdb keeps only in-frame clones here, not all; method: immunoSEQ multiplex PCR. The profile shows 100,000 to 130,000 clones, around nine tenths of them singletons. The sequenced material came from peripheral blood. The origin of the receptors is a young woman with acute or convalescent COVID-19. The CDR3 runs from the conserved cysteine through the conserved F or W. A D gene is named only where the DNA matches it firmly. Only part of the rows carry a size: once, few, many, or a class if the clone is expanded.

d_call j_call v_call clone_size cdr3_aa cdr3_nt
TRBD2 TRBJ2-7 TRBV7-6 . CASSLAGTSGEEQYF TGTGCCAGCAGCTTAGCGGGGACTAGCGGCGAAGAGCAGTACTTC
. TRBJ2-5 TRBV7-9 . CASSFGGPGETQYF TGTGCCAGCAGCTTCGGAGGGCCGGGAGAGACCCAGTACTTC
TRBD1 TRBJ1-2 TRBV19 . CASTQLLTGTGGGGYTF TGTGCCAGTACCCAACTACTGACCGGGACAGGGGGCGGTGGCTACACCTTC
TRBD2 TRBJ2-7 TRBV7-9 . CASSPRLAGDIYEQYF TGTGCCAGCAGCCCCAGACTAGCGGGGGACATATACGAGCAGTACTTC
TRBD1 TRBJ2-2 TRBV28 . CASTPDRAEPTWTGELFF TGTGCCAGCACTCCGGACAGGGCGGAACCTACTTGGACCGGGGAGCTGTTTTTT
. TRBJ1-1 TRBV7-2 . CASSLGRGVVRTEAFF TGTGCCAGCAGCTTAGGGCGGGGGGTTGTAAGAACTGAAGCTTTCTTT
TRBD1 TRBJ2-4 TRBV28 . CASRGQLRNIQYF TGTGCCAGCAGGGGACAGCTCAGAAACATTCAGTACTTC
TRBD1 TRBJ1-5 TRBV4-1 once CASSRGDRVQPQHF TGCGCCAGCAGCCGGGGGGACAGGGTCCAGCCCCAGCATTTT
TRBD1 TRBJ1-6 TRBV28 . CASSFLDRGFPPLHF TGTGCCAGCAGTTTCTTGGACAGGGGTTTTCCACCCCTCCACTTT
TRBD1 TRBJ1-5 TRBV6-7 once CASSRRAGGPYSNQPQHF TGTGCCAGCAGTCGGCGAGCAGGGGGCCCATATAGCAATCAGCCCCAGCATTTT
TRBD1 TRBJ2-2 TRBV19 . CASTPGQGLTGELFF TGTGCCAGTACCCCAGGACAGGGCCTCACCGGGGAGCTGTTTTTT
TRBD1 TRBJ2-7 TRBV6-2/TRBV6-3 . CASSWDRFYEQYF TGTGCCAGCAGTTGGGACAGGTTTTACGAGCAGTACTTC
. TRBJ1-1 TRBV4-3 . CASGEQRHTEAFF TGCGCCAGCGGCGAACAGAGACACACTGAAGCTTTCTTT
TRBD1 TRBJ1-1 TRBV5-1 . CASNLGQGSEAFF TGCGCCAGCAACTTGGGACAGGGCTCTGAAGCTTTCTTT
. TRBJ1-6 TRBV9 . CASSVGEGRSPLHF TGTGCCAGCAGCGTGGGAGAGGGGAGGTCACCCCTCCACTTT
. TRBJ1-1 TRBV5-6 . CASSLGTAHTEAFF TGTGCCAGCAGCTTGGGGACAGCCCACACTGAAGCTTTCTTT
. TRBJ2-7 TRBV4-2 . CASSQLASYEQYF TGTGCCAGCAGCCAGCTAGCGAGCTACGAGCAGTACTTC
. TRBJ2-7 TRBV28 . CASSLGTGQGEQYF TGTGCCAGCAGTTTAGGAACAGGGCAGGGCGAGCAGTACTTC
TRBD2 TRBJ2-2 TRBV4-1 . CASSHGILAGGPGGELFF TGCGCCAGCAGCCACGGTATACTAGCGGGGGGGCCCGGCGGGGAGCTGTTTTTT
TRBD2 TRBJ2-1 TRBV27 few CASILSASGYNEQFF TGTGCCAGCATTTTATCGGCTAGCGGGTACAATGAGCAGTTCTTC
. TRBJ2-2 TRBV27 . CASRTAGELFF TGTGCCAGCAGGACAGCCGGGGAGCTGTTTTTT
. TRBJ2-1 TRBV3-1/TRBV3-2 . CASSRYTYDEQFF TGTGCCAGCAGCCGCTATACTTACGATGAGCAGTTCTTC
. TRBJ1-5 TRBV3-1/TRBV3-2 . CASSQRGQPQHF TGTGCCAGCAGCCAACGAGGACAGCCCCAGCATTTT
TRBD1 TRBJ1-5 TRBV6-5 . CASSYSRQGGRQPQHF TGTGCCAGCAGTTACTCCCGACAGGGAGGACGACAGCCCCAGCATTTT
. TRBJ1-2 TRBV5-6 . CASSPGGYGYTF TGTGCCAGCAGCCCCGGAGGATATGGCTACACCTTC
TRBD1 TRBJ1-5 TRBV28 . CASSSRGYRDRTSNQPQHF TGTGCCAGCAGTTCCCGGGGATACCGGGACAGGACTAGCAATCAGCCCCAGCATTTT
. TRBJ2-7 TRBV7-9 . CASSLGSGEQYF TGTGCCAGCAGCTTAGGCTCCGGGGAGCAGTACTTC
TRBD1 TRBJ1-2 TRBV5-1 . CASSSQPGGADYGYTF TGCGCCAGCAGCTCCCAACCAGGGGGCGCTGACTATGGCTACACCTTC
. TRBJ2-3 TRBV14 . CASSPFTDTQYF TGTGCCAGCAGTCCCTTCACAGATACGCAGTATTTT
. TRBJ1-2 TRBV3-1/TRBV3-2 . CASSQDAGNYGYTF TGTGCCAGCAGCCAAGATGCAGGGAACTATGGCTACACCTTC
TRBD2 TRBJ2-1 TRBV4-1 . CASSPVRGGLNEQFF TGCGCCAGCAGCCCAGTTCGGGGGGGCCTAAATGAGCAGTTCTTC
. TRBJ1-1 TRBV18 . CASSPRYGGKNTEAFF TGTGCCAGCTCACCAAGGTACGGAGGTAAGAACACTGAAGCTTTCTTT